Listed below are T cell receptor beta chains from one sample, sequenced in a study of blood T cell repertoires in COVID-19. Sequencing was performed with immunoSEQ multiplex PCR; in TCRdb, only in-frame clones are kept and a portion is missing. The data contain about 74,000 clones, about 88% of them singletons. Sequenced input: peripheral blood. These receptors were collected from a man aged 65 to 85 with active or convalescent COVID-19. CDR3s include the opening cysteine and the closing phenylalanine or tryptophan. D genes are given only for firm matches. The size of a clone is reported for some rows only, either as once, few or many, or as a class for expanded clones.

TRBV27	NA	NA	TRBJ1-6	CASSPPGQRGISPLHF	TGTGCCAGCAGTCCGCCCGGACAGCGAGGGATTTCACCCCTCCACTTT
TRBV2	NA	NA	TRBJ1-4	CASLKDRTNEKLFF	TGTGCCAGCCTTAAGGACAGAACTAATGAAAAACTGTTTTTT
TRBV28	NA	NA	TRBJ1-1	CASSLWNRQGTEAFF	TGTGCCAGCAGTTTATGGAACAGGCAGGGTACTGAAGCTTTCTTT
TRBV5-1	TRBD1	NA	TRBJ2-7	CASSSGQGLSYEQYF	TGCGCCAGCAGCTCGGGACAGGGGCTCTCCTACGAGCAGTACTTC
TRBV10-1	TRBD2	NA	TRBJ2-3	CASSEAGGLDTQYF	TGCGCCAGCAGTGAAGCGGGAGGACTAGATACGCAGTATTTT
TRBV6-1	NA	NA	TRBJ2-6	CASSEQVSGANVLTF	TGTGCCAGCAGTGAACAGGTCTCTGGGGCCAACGTCCTGACTTTC
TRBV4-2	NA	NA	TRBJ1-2	CASSHGSNYGYTF	TGTGCCAGCAGCCATGGCAGTAACTATGGCTACACCTTC
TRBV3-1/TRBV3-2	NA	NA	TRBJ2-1	CASSQASSYNEQFF	TGTGCCAGCAGCCAAGCGAGCTCCTACAATGAGCAGTTCTTC
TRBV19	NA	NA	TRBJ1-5	CASSIETGYSNQPQHF	TGTGCCAGTAGTATAGAGACAGGTTATAGCAATCAGCCCCAGCATTTT
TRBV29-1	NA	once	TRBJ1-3	CSAGPDNSGNTIYF	TGCAGCGCTGGTCCGGACAACTCTGGAAACACCATATATTTT
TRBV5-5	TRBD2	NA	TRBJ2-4	CASSPSILAGVNIQYF	TGTGCCAGCAGCCCTTCTATTCTAGCGGGAGTAAACATTCAGTACTTC
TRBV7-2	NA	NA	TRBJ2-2	CASSLIRVTGELFF	TGTGCCAGCAGCTTAATCAGGGTCACCGGGGAGCTGTTTTTT
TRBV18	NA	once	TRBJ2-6	CASSPSLSGANVLTF	TGTGCCAGCTCACCATCTCTATCTGGGGCCAACGTCCTGACTTTC
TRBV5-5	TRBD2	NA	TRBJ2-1	CASSPLGRLALNEQFF	TGTGCCAGCAGCCCCCTAGGTAGACTAGCGTTGAATGAGCAGTTCTTC
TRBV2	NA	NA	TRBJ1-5	CASSDSRALPRDNQPQHF	TGTGCCAGCAGTGATTCGAGGGCCCTACCGAGGGACAATCAGCCCCAGCATTTT
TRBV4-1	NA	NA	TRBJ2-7	CASSPSSRGSYEQYF	TGCGCCAGCAGCCCGTCGAGCCGGGGGTCCTACGAGCAGTACTTC
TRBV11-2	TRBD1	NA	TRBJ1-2	CASRSTGGPGGYTF	TGTGCCAGCAGGTCGACAGGGGGGCCCGGGGGCTACACCTTC
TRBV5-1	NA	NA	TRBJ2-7	CASSLSGWYEQYF	TGCGCCAGCAGCTTGTCAGGGTGGTACGAGCAGTACTTC
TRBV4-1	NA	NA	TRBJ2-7	CASSQESSGAGEQYF	TGCGCCAGCAGCCAAGAATCGTCGGGAGCCGGCGAGCAGTACTTC
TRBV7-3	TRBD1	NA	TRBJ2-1	CASSLTGTVYNEQFF	TGTGCCAGCAGCTTAACCGGGACAGTATACAATGAGCAGTTCTTC
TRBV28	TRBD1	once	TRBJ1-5	CASSPVRDRDQPQHF	TGTGCCAGCAGTCCCGTCAGGGACAGGGATCAGCCCCAGCATTTT
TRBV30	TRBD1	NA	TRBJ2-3	CAWSVRGGLTDTQYF	TGTGCCTGGAGTGTACGAGGGGGCTTAACAGATACGCAGTATTTT
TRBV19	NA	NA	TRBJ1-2	CASNPFGGNYGYTF	TGTGCCAGTAACCCCTTCGGAGGGAACTATGGCTACACCTTC
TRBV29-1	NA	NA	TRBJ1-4	CSVWTAATNEKLFF	TGCAGCGTCTGGACAGCCGCAACTAATGAAAAACTGTTTTTT
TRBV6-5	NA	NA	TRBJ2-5	CASSWTVYQETQYF	TGTGCCAGCAGCTGGACAGTGTACCAAGAGACCCAGTACTTC
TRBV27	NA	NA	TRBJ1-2	CASSRGPTGNYGYTF	TGTGCCAGCTCCCGGGGCCCGACAGGAAACTATGGCTACACCTTC
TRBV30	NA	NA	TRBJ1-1	CAWRKSLEAFF	TGTGCCTGGAGAAAATCCCTTGAAGCTTTCTTT
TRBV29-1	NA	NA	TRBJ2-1	CSVEGGRGVNNEQFF	TGCAGCGTTGAGGGGGGGCGAGGGGTTAACAATGAGCAGTTCTTC
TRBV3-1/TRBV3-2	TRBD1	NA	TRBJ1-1	CASSQLTGAWNTEAFF	TGTGCCAGCAGCCAGTTAACAGGGGCCTGGAATACTGAAGCTTTCTTT
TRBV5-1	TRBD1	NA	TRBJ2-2	CASSLPSDRYPGELFF	TGCGCCAGCAGCTTACCCTCGGACAGGTATCCCGGGGAGCTGTTTTTT
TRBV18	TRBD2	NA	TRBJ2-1	CASSSRGLAGGSYNEQFF	TGTGCCAGCTCAAGCCGGGGGCTAGCGGGGGGCTCCTACAATGAGCAGTTCTTC
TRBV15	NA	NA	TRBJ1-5	CATSRPNDQPQHF	TGTGCCACCAGCAGACCAAATGATCAGCCCCAGCATTTT
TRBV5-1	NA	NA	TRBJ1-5	CASSLLRAGMGQPQHF	TGCGCCAGCAGCTTGTTGAGGGCTGGAATGGGACAGCCCCAGCATTTT
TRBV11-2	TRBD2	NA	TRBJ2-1	CASSSGLGKNEQFF	TGTGCCAGCAGCTCGGGACTAGGGAAAAATGAGCAGTTCTTC
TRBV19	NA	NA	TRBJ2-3	CASSMRREQADTQYF	TGTGCCAGTAGTATGAGACGGGAGCAAGCAGATACGCAGTATTTT